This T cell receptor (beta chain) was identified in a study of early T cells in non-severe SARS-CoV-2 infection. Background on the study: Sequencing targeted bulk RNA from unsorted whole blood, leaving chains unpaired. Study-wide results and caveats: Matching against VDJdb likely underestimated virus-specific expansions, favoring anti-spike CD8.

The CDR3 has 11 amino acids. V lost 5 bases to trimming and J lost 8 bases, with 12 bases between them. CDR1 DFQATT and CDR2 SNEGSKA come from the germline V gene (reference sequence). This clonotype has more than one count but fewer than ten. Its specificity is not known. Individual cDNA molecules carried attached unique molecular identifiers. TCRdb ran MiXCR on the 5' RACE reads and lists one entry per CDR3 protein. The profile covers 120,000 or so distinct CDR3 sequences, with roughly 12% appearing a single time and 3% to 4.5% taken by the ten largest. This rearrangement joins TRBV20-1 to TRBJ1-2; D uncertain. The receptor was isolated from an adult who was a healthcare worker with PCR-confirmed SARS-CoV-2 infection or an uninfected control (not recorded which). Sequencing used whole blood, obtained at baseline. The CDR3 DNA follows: TGCAGTGCTCTAGAGCTTGGGGGCTACACCTTC. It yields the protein CSALELGGYTF.